This record looks at one T cell receptor beta chain sequence and its context. The CDR3 has 13 residues. Trimming removed 2 bases from V and 10 bases from J, with 12 bases in between. Germline CDR1 reads GTSNPN; CDR2 reads SVGIG (reference sequence). In the authors' methods: Amplification from reference gene primers served as the basis for estimated nucleated cell counts. This table comes from immunoSEQ multiplex PCR, and its TCRdb copy is limited to in-frame clones, with some not included. Clone size and V and J calls were adopted from that table, with D and trimming inferred from the DNA. The sample holds hundreds of thousands of clones; 81% are singletons and the top ten take roughly 8%. The data derive from a study of blood T cell repertoires in COVID-19. Turning to the study itself: The samples span acute and convalescent COVID-19 from the United States, Italy and Spain. T cells, B-cell-depleted T cells, or PBMCs supplied cDNA or gDNA.

Seattle's cohort entered during active infection and was followed longitudinally. The V and J genes are TRBV30 and TRBJ1-6, with D perhaps matching TRBD1 (6 bases). The clonotype originates from a woman at least 80 years old with COVID-19, enrolled during active disease. Specimen: peripheral blood. The CDR3 DNA follows: TGTGCCTGGAGTTTGGACAGTAGCTCACCCCTCCACTTT. It codes for CAWSLDSSSPLHF.